A single sample gave rise to the 26 T cell receptor beta chains below, sequenced in a study of shared clonotypes between healthy human individuals (TCRdb year 2020). The receptor library was made with the immunoSEQ multiplex PCR assay. Drawn from immuneACCESS, this table holds only the in-frame rearrangements with V and J called that TCRdb kept. Clones are partly lost; checked studies trace under half to an unresolved V gene and leave the rest unexplained. A total of under 850,000 clones appear in this sample, about 92% of them only once. Of the sample, about 24% is held by the ten largest clones. CD8 naive samples were obtained by positive selection for CCR7 among CD45RO-negative cells, yielding a CD45RA+CCR7+ population from which TemRA cells were excluded. Input material: naive CD8+ T cells sorted from blood. This sample's cell subset or site label indicates: CD45RA+CCR7+. These receptors originate from a man aged 30-40 years in good health.

This sequence joins TRBV2 and TRBJ2-7; TRBD2 is a possible D gene (6 bases). CDR3 length equals 13 residues. Germline values: CDR1 SNHLY, CDR2 FYNNEI. The V end was cut by 8 bases, the J end by 6 bases, with 17 bases between. The CDR3 protein is CASEYNGRSEQYF. DNA for the CDR3: TGTGCCAGCGAATATAACGGGAGATCCGAGCAGTACTTC.

This chain joins TRBV28 and TRBJ2-7; D is possibly TRBD1 or TRBD2 (5 bases each). This CDR3 contains 13 residues. CDR1 MDHEN and CDR2 SYDVKM come from the germline V gene. Trimming took 6 bases from V and 4 from J, leaving 13 bases between them. The CDR3 nucleotides read TGTGCCAGCAGCCCTGGGACCACATACGAGCAGTACTTC. It encodes CASSPGTTYEQYF.

The chain recombines TRBV7-9 with TRBJ2-3, with 13 bases that match TRBD2. Trimming removed 5 bases from V and 4 bases from J; junction bases left unmatched: 9. This CDR3 spans 17 amino acids. CDR1 is SEHNR, CDR2 FQNEAQ, per germline (reference sequence). The CDR3 protein is CASSPLLAGGPPDTQYF. Here the CDR3 DNA reads TGTGCCAGCAGCCCCTTACTAGCGGGAGGGCCGCCAGATACGCAGTATTTT. Full variable domain (remainder filled in from reference TRBV7-9 and TRBJ2-3): DTGVSQNPRHKITKRGQNVTFRCDPISEHNRLYWYRQTLGQGPEFLTYFQNEAQLEKSRLLSDRFSAERPKGSFSTLEIQRTEQGDSAMYLCASSPLLAGGPPDTQYFGPGTRLTVL.

The chain carries TRBV6-1 and TRBJ1-3; D is possibly TRBD1 (5 bases). CDR3 length equals 15 residues. Germline CDR1 is MNHNS and CDR2 is SASEGT. Trimming shortened V by 6 bases and J by 2 bases, and 14 bases separated the two germline ends. The chain's CDR3 is CASRGWGEAGNTIYF. For the CDR3, the DNA is TGTGCCAGCAGGGGGTGGGGGGAGGCTGGAAACACCATATATTTT.

The gene calls are TRBV5-6 and TRBJ2-6, with D possibly matching TRBD2 (6 bases). This CDR3 is 15 amino acids long. CDR1 is SGHDT, CDR2 YYEEEE, per germline. Between the trimmed V and J ends, which lost 4 bases and 4 bases, there was a span of 12 bases. The CDR3 loop is CASSPSGVGANVLTF. In DNA form, the CDR3 reads TGTGCCAGCAGCCCTTCGGGGGTAGGGGCCAACGTCCTGACTTTC.

This chain joins TRBV7-9 and TRBJ2-5; no definite D call. The CDR3 is 15 residues long. The V end was cut by 5 bases, the J end by 5 bases, with 18 bases between. In germline, CDR1 is SEHNR, CDR2 FQNEAQ (reference sequence). Written as DNA, the CDR3 is TGTGCCAGCAGCCCTAACATTTTAGGTGGGGAGACCCAGTACTTC. Protein sequence: CASSPNILGGETQYF. The whole variable domain, remainder taken from reference TRBV7-9 and TRBJ2-5, is DTGVSQNPRHKITKRGQNVTFRCDPISEHNRLYWYRQTLGQGPEFLTYFQNEAQLEKSRLLSDRFSAERPKGSFSTLEIQRTEQGDSAMYLCASSPNILGGETQYFGPGTRLLVL.

On this clone: Other DNA sequences within the sample encode an identical CDR3. The chain is built from TRBV13 and TRBJ2-2; D uncertain. The CDR3 consists of 12 residues. Trimming pared 2 bases from V and 6 bases from J, leaving 4 bases between. Per the germline V gene, CDR1 is PRHDT and CDR2 is FYEKMQ (reference sequence). The CDR3 nucleotides read TGTGCCAGCAGCTTAATTCCCGGGGAGCTGTTTTTT. It encodes CASSLIPGELFF.

The V and J genes are TRBV7-8 and TRBJ2-7; 9 bases map to TRBD2. With V trimmed by 1 base and J by 5 bases, 6 bases remained unmatched. This CDR3 comprises 15 residues. Germline-derived CDR1 and CDR2 are SGHVS and FQNEAQ. The DNA for the CDR3 is TGTGCCAGCAGCTTAGAGGTAGCGGGAGTGGACGAGCAGTACTTC. The encoded protein is CASSLEVAGVDEQYF.

V and J are TRBV27 and TRBJ2-1; 8 positions agree with TRBD1. The CDR3 extends over 15 amino acids. CDR1 is MNHEY, CDR2 SMNVEV, per germline (reference sequence). V lost 0 bases to trimming and J lost 7 bases; unmatched junction nucleotides: 5. The CDR3 bases are TGTGCCAGCAGTTTATCGACAGGGGCTAATAATGAGCAGTTCTTC. This translates into CASSLSTGANNEQFF.

In nucleotides, the CDR3 is TGCAGCGTTGAATTAAGCGGGAGCTCCTACGAGCAGTACTTC. This codes for CSVELSGSSYEQYF. This chain joins TRBV29-1 and TRBJ2-7, with 8 bases aligning to TRBD2. This CDR3 has 14 residues. Germline-derived CDR1 and CDR2 are SQVTM and ANQGSEA. Unmatched junction bases numbered 3, after V lost 2 bases and J lost 0 bases.

The chain has TRBV28 and TRBJ2-2; D assignment may be TRBD1 or TRBD2 (5 bases each). The CDR3 has 17 amino acids. V lost 5 bases and J lost 3, with 19 bases in between. CDR1 is MDHEN, CDR2 SYDVKM, per germline. As DNA, the CDR3 is TGTGCCAGCAGTCTGATACCGGGGCCCCCACACACCGGGGAGCTGTTTTTT. Amino acid sequence: CASSLIPGPPHTGELFF.

The V and J genes are TRBV7-9 and TRBJ2-5; 10 bases line up with TRBD2. Germline CDR1 reads SEHNR; CDR2 reads FQNEAQ (reference sequence). V dropped 1 base and J dropped 4; count of bases not matched to a gene: 6. CDR3 length: 16 residues. The CDR3 spells CASSLVPSGSRETQYF. The CDR3 region has the DNA TGTGCCAGCAGCTTAGTCCCTAGCGGGAGTAGAGAGACCCAGTACTTC.

V and J are TRBV27 and TRBJ1-4; D is uncertain. CDR3 size: 14 residues. V lost 8 bases to trimming and J lost 4 bases, with 14 bases between them. CDR1 MNHEY and CDR2 SMNVEV come from the germline V gene (reference sequence). For the CDR3, the DNA is TGTGCCAGCGGAAGACCGGGAAGTAATGAAAAACTGTTTTTT. This encodes CASGRPGSNEKLFF.

V usage is TRBV27 and J usage is TRBJ2-7, with 7 bases lining up with TRBD2. CDR1 is MNHEY and CDR2 is SMNVEV in the germline V gene (reference sequence). V lost 7 bases, J lost 6 bases, and 3 bases stayed unmatched. CDR3 length: 11 amino acids. CDR3 loop: CASMGGFEQYF. The CDR3 nucleotides read TGTGCCAGCATGGGGGGGTTCGAGCAGTACTTC.

The CDR3 bases are TGTGCCAGCAGTGAAGCCCCGCGGGCGGGAGGGCCGTCGGAGCAGTACTTC. Amino acids: CASSEAPRAGGPSEQYF. The chain links TRBV6-1 to TRBJ2-7, with 9 bases lining up with TRBD2. Per germline, CDR1 MNHNS and CDR2 SASEGT. This CDR3 region has 17 residues. V lost 0 bases to trimming and J lost 7 bases; unmatched junction nucleotides: 13.

The rearrangement links TRBV2 to TRBJ1-1; D gene ambiguous. Germline V gene lookup returns CDR1 SNHLY and CDR2 FYNNEI. V was clipped by 9 bases and J by 5 bases, with 10 bases between them. The CDR3 runs to 11 residues. CDR3 sequence reads: CASPWGTEAFF. In DNA form, the CDR3 reads TGTGCCAGTCCCTGGGGTACTGAAGCTTTCTTT. The whole variable domain, remainder taken from reference TRBV2 and TRBJ1-1, is EPEVTQTPSHQVTQMGQEVILRCVPISNHLYFYWYRQILGQKVEFLVSFYNNEISEKSEIFDDQFSVERPDGSNFTLKIRSTKLEDSAMYFCASPWGTEAFFGQGTRLTVV.

In its sample, this clone was seen once. The chain has TRBV5-1 and TRBJ2-2; TRBD1 agrees at 7 bases. The CDR3 spans 15 residues. V lost 4 bases, J lost 2 bases, and 5 bases stayed unmatched. Germline values: CDR1 SGHRS, CDR2 YFSETQ. The CDR3 nucleotides read TGCGCCAGCAGCGTCGGACAGGTTAACACCGGGGAGCTGTTTTTT. It translates to CASSVGQVNTGELFF.

The chain recombines TRBV11-3 with TRBJ2-2, with TRBD1 matching over 7 bases. V shed 4 bases and J 2 bases; nucleotides not matched to a gene: 7. The CDR3 has 16 amino acids. The germline V gene encodes CDR1 SGHNT and CDR2 YENEEA. The CDR3, as DNA: TGTGCCAGCAGCTCCACCAGGGGGTTCAACACCGGGGAGCTGTTTTTT. It encodes CASSSTRGFNTGELFF.

CDR3 coding DNA: TGTGCCAGCCGAGGGGGTCATCAAGAGACCCAGTACTTC. Protein: CASRGGHQETQYF. The rearrangement links TRBV2 to TRBJ2-5; D may be TRBD1 (6 bases). The germline V gene encodes CDR1 SNHLY and CDR2 FYNNEI. The CDR3 loop spans 13 amino acids. V lost 8 bases and J 2 bases, leaving 12 bases between the germline ends.

This clone came up a few times. The rearrangement uses TRBV13 and TRBJ1-1; D remains unclear. Germline assignment: CDR1 PRHDT and CDR2 FYEKMQ (reference sequence). The CDR3 loop spans 14 amino acids. V shed 3 bases and J shed 0 bases, with 8 bases lying between them. CDR3 coding DNA: TGTGCCAGCAGCTTCTTAGACATGAACACTGAAGCTTTCTTT. Translation: CASSFLDMNTEAFF. Together with reference TRBV13 and TRBJ1-1, the CDR3 gives the full variable domain: AAGVIQSPRHLIKEKRETATLKCYPIPRHDTVYWYQQGPGQDPQFLISFYEKMQSDKGSIPDRFSAQQFSDYHSELNMSSLELGDSALYFCASSFLDMNTEAFFGQGTRLTVV.

V usage is TRBV27 and J usage is TRBJ2-2; 8 bases are a match to TRBD2. With 3 bases clipped from V and 5 bases from J, the junction kept 11 bases outside the gene matches. The CDR3 covers 17 residues. Germline V CDR1 and CDR2: MNHEY, SMNVEV (reference sequence). In nucleotides, the CDR3 is TGTGCCAGCAGTTTTTCTCGAAGCGGGAGTAAAACCGGGGAGCTGTTTTTT. Protein sequence: CASSFSRSGSKTGELFF.

The J gene is TRBJ2-7, the V gene TRBV19; 8 nucleotides match TRBD2. Germline CDR1 is LNHDA and CDR2 is SQIVND (reference sequence). This CDR3 has 14 residues. V shed 5 bases, J shed 7 bases, and the junction held 10 bases outside the gene matches. In nucleotides, the CDR3 is TGTGCCAGTAGTTTAGGACTAGCTGAGCGGGAGCAGTACTTC. This encodes CASSLGLAEREQYF.

V gene TRBV27 combines with J gene TRBJ2-1; D call uncertain. The V end was cut by 4 bases, the J end by 0 bases, with 13 bases between. The CDR3 extends over 16 amino acids. CDR1 and CDR2 from the germline V gene are MNHEY and SMNVEV (reference sequence). CDR3 sequence: CASSSPVQSSYNEQFF. The CDR3 DNA reads as TGTGCCAGCAGTTCCCCGGTCCAGAGCTCCTACAATGAGCAGTTCTTC.

The V and J genes are TRBV5-4 and TRBJ1-5; D gene uncertain. This CDR3 spans 13 amino acids. Germline CDR1 is SGHNT and CDR2 is YYREEE (reference sequence). V dropped 4 bases and J dropped 7 bases, with 12 bases sitting between them. This CDR3 is CASSPKDGQPQHF. The CDR3 nucleotides are TGTGCCAGCAGCCCCAAGGATGGGCAGCCCCAGCATTTT.

The genes are TRBV13 and TRBJ2-1; weak D call: TRBD2 (6 bases). V was trimmed by 5 bases and J by 9 bases, leaving 20 bases between them. The CDR3 is 15 residues long. CDR1 and CDR2 from the germline V gene are PRHDT and FYEKMQ (reference sequence). The DNA of the CDR3 is TGTGCCAGCAGCCTCTACACGGGGACTCTAATTGAGCAGTTCTTC. Residues: CASSLYTGTLIEQFF.

This chain connects TRBV4-3 to TRBJ2-5; 11 nucleotides align to TRBD1. The V segment lost 0 bases and the J segment 7 bases; nucleotides outside the gene matches: 7. CDR1 is LGHNA and CDR2 is YSLEER in the germline V gene. The CDR3 spans 16 residues. The CDR3 region is CASSQDPGQGGATQYF. The CDR3 DNA reads as TGCGCCAGCAGCCAAGATCCGGGACAGGGGGGAGCGACCCAGTACTTC.